This TCR beta chain was sequenced during a study of graft-versus-host responses after intestinal transplantation. Study summary: Grafts were multivisceral, liver-intestinal, or isolated intestinal.

A word on this clone: The antigen remains unidentified.

CDR3 length: 12 residues. CDR1 is LNHDA and CDR2 is SQIVND in the germline V gene (reference sequence). Trimming took 1 base from V and 12 from J, leaving 12 bases between them. Findings and caveats of the study: Within allografts, high graft-versus-host to host-versus-graft clonal ratios were seen among patients with graft-donor T cell macrochimerism. GvH clonotypes were identified within recipient marrow, with a subset emerging first in ileum or blood. Early declines in HvG clones that occurred post-transplant were associated with peak circulating GvH clone levels.

Assay: immunoSEQ multiplex PCR; the TCRdb copy retains only in-frame clones and omits some. The sample has around 110,000 clones, 87% seen once. The receptor comes from a human donor who was the organ donor for an intestinal transplant. This specimen was unstimulated CD4+ T cells sorted from spleen or lymph node cells, taken before transplant. The chain employs TRBV19 and TRBJ1-1; D unclear. CDR3 bases: TGTGCCAGTAGTATAGGCCGCCAATCCCCTTTCTTT. It translates to CASSIGRQSPFF.